The TCR beta chain described here comes from a study of blood T cell repertoires in COVID-19. Across the study: The United States, Italy and Spain were the sources of the acute and convalescent COVID-19 samples. Sample material is recorded as cDNA or gDNA derived from T cells, B-cell-depleted T cells, or PBMCs.

How the authors handled the data: Nucleated cell number was recorded as an estimate derived from reference gene primer amplification. TCRdb's table, derived via immunoSEQ multiplex PCR, lists solely in-frame clones and lacks some. V and J calls and clone size are given by that table; D and trimming were obtained from the DNA. The table includes 250,000 to 350,000 clones, approximately 86% detected once. The sequence was collected from a man between 18 and 29 years old with active or convalescent COVID-19. What was sequenced was peripheral blood.

The CDR3 loop is CASSPGRGVNEKLFF. Here the CDR3 DNA reads TGTGCCAGCAGCCCCGGGCGGGGCGTTAATGAAAAACTGTTTTTT. The chain employs TRBV5-8 and TRBJ1-4, with D perhaps TRBD1 (5 bases). The CDR3 sequence is 15 residues long. Per the germline V gene, CDR1 is SGHTS and CDR2 is YDEGEE. The V end lost 4 bases, the J end lost 4 bases, and 14 bases lay between the germline ends.